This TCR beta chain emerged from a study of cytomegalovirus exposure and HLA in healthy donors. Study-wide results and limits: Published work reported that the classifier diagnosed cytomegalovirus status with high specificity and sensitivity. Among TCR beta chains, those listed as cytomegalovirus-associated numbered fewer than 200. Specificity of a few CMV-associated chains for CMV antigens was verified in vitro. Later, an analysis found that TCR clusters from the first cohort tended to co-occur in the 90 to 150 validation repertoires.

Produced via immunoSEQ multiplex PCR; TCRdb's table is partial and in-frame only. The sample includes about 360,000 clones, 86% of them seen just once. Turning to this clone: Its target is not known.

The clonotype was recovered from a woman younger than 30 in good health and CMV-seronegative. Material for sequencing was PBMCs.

The CDR3 DNA reads as TGTGCCAGTAGTATATACACAGGGGAATATGGCTACACCTTC. It specifies CASSIYTGEYGYTF. The V and J genes are TRBV19 and TRBJ1-2, with 7 bases lining up with TRBD1. The germline V gene encodes CDR1 LNHDA and CDR2 SQIVND (reference sequence). Trimming at V came to 2 bases and at J to 5 bases, leaving 5 bases not matched to a gene. The CDR3 contains 14 residues.